The 9 T cell receptor beta chains reported below all come from one sample, sequenced in a study of cytomegalovirus exposure and HLA in healthy donors. The study ran its PCR with 60 Vbeta and 13 Jbeta primers. Sequencing used immunoSEQ multiplex PCR; TCRdb keeps in-frame clones, though not all of them. This sample has about 140,000 clones, with around 90% found just once. The sample consisted of PBMCs. The origin of the receptors is a woman aged 40 to 50 in good health and CMV-seronegative.

V is TRBV28 and J is TRBJ2-7; D is possibly TRBD1 (7 bases). The CDR3 is 15 residues long. The V end lost 8 bases, the J end lost 3 bases, and 20 bases lay between the germline ends. Per the germline V gene, CDR1 is MDHEN and CDR2 is SYDVKM. The CDR3 DNA reads TGTGCCAGCCGTTCAGGGGGGCGAGGCATCTACGAGCAGTACTTC. Its translation: CASRSGGRGIYEQYF.

This sequence joins TRBV30 and TRBJ2-3, with 12 bases identical to TRBD2. The CDR3 consists of 19 residues. J gave up 1 base and V 0 bases, and 11 bases lay outside the gene matches. The germline CDR1 and CDR2 sequences are GTSNPN and SVGIG (reference sequence). The CDR3 DNA is TGTGCCTGGAGTGTTCTAGCGGGAGGGCTAATTCAGCGCACAGATACGCAGTATTTT. This gives the protein CAWSVLAGGLIQRTDTQYF.

This clone was seen a single time. The chain combines TRBV10-2 with TRBJ2-7; D might be TRBD2 (5 bases). The CDR3 runs to 11 residues. The germline V and J ends were trimmed by 4 bases and 6 bases, with 7 bases remaining between them. Germline V CDR1 and CDR2: WSHSY, SAAADI. DNA for the CDR3: TGCGCCAGCAGTGTTGGAGGCGAGCAGTACTTC. Residues: CASSVGGEQYF.

This clone was observed a few times. The V gene is TRBV5-1, the J gene TRBJ2-5, with D tentatively TRBD2 (6 bases). V lost 0 bases to trimming and J lost 3 bases, with 15 bases between them. Germline CDR1 reads SGHRS; CDR2 reads YFSETQ. The CDR3 contains 16 residues. CDR3 sequence (DNA): TGCGCCAGCAGCTTGGTGGGCGGGACGAGCGAAGAGACCCAGTACTTC. Translation gives CASSLVGGTSEETQYF.

J is TRBJ2-2 and V is TRBV2; D is perhaps TRBD1 (7 bases). V was cut by 5 bases and J by 7 bases, with 17 bases left in between. The germline V gene encodes CDR1 SNHLY and CDR2 FYNNEI. This CDR3 comprises 15 residues. DNA for the CDR3: TGTGCCAGCAGTAGTCAGGGGGGCGGTTTCGGGGAGCTGTTTTTT. Amino acids: CASSSQGGGFGELFF.

This chain connects TRBV6-1 to TRBJ1-2; D possibly corresponds to TRBD1 (6 bases). Deletions cut 2 bases from V and 6 bases from J, with 16 bases between. Germline V gene data show CDR1 as MNHNS and CDR2 as SASEGT. The CDR3 is 15 residues long. CDR3 sequence reads: CASSESKGVVDGYTF. CDR3 DNA sequence: TGTGCCAGCAGTGAATCCAAGGGGGTGGTTGATGGCTACACCTTC.

This clone was seen only a few times. The CDR3 here is CASSNRGPASTDTQYF. The DNA of the CDR3 is TGTGCCAGCAGCAACAGGGGACCTGCTAGCACAGATACGCAGTATTTT. The chain couples TRBV27 to TRBJ2-3; 7 nucleotides line up with TRBD1. The CDR3 has 16 residues. Germline CDR1 is MNHEY and CDR2 is SMNVEV (reference sequence). V lost 6 bases, J lost 0 bases, and 9 bases stayed unmatched.

The chain combines TRBV5-8 with TRBJ2-5; 11 bases agree with TRBD2. Trimming cost V 4 bases and J 0 bases; bases outside gene matches: 5. The CDR3 length is 16 residues. Germline V gene data show CDR1 as SGHTS and CDR2 as YDEGEE. The CDR3 coding sequence is TGTGCCAGCAGCGTCAGGACTAGCGGGTACCAAGAGACCCAGTACTTC. Encoded protein: CASSVRTSGYQETQYF.

This chain joins TRBV10-1 and TRBJ2-7; D may be TRBD1 (5 bases). The CDR3 is 12 amino acids. Looked up from germline, CDR1 is WNHNN and CDR2 is SYGVQD (reference sequence). Between the trimmed V and J ends, which lost 8 bases and 7 bases, there was a span of 15 bases. CDR3 DNA: TGCGCCAGCGCAGGGTCTTTCGGGGAGCAGTACTTC. It is translated as CASAGSFGEQYF.